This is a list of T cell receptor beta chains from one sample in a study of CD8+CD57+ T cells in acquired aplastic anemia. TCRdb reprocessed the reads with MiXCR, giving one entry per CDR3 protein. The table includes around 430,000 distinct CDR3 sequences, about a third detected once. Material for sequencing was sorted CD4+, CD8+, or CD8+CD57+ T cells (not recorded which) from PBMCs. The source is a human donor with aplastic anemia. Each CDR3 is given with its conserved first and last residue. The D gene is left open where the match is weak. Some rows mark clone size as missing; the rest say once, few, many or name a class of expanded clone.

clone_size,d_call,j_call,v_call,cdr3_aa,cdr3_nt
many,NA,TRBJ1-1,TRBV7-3,CASSPPRFTEAFF,TGTGCCAGCAGCCCTCCGAGGTTCACTGAAGCTTTCTTT
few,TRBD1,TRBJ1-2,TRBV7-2,CASSCDRGLGGYTF,TGTGCCAGCAGCTGCGACAGGGGGCTGGGGGGCTACACCTTC
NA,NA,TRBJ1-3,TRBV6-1,CASTSDASSGNTIYF,TGTGCCAGCACCTCGGACGCGAGCTCTGGAAACACCATATATTTT
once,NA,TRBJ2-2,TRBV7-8,CASSYRTVGELFF,TGTGCCAGCAGCTATAGGACGGTCGGGGAGCTGTTTTTT
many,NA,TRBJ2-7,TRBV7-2,CASRSSSYEQYF,TGTGCCAGCAGGTCGAGCTCCTACGAGCAGTACTTC
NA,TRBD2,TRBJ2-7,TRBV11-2,CASSLGSMKRGRREQYF,TGTGCCAGCAGCTTAGGGTCCATGAAGCGGGGTCGGCGAGAGCAGTACTTC
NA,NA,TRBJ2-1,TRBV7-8,CASSFRTKHNEQFF,TGTGCCAGCAGCTTTCGGACTAAACACAATGAGCAGTTCTTC
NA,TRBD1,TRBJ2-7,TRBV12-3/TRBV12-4,CASSLGQWSSYEQYF,TGTGCCAGCAGCTTGGGACAGTGGAGCTCCTACGAGCAGTACTTC
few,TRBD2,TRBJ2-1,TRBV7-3,CASSPSGGLNEQFF,TGTGCCAGCAGCCCTAGCGGGGGGCTCAATGAGCAGTTCTTC
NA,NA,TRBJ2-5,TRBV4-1,CASSQGGIIQETQYF,TGCGCCAGCAGCCAAGGTGGAATCATCCAAGAGACCCAGTACTTC
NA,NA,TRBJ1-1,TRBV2,CASSYGTTEAFF,TGTGCCAGCAGTTACGGAACTACTGAAGCTTTCTTT
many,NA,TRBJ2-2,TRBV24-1,CATSDTDTGELFF,TGTGCCACCAGTGATACGGACACCGGGGAGCTGTTTTTT
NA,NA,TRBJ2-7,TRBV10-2,CASSELAGAANEQYF,TGCGCCAGCAGTGAGCTTGCGGGGGCAGCTAACGAGCAGTACTTC
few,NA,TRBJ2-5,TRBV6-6,CASNGRASETQYF,TGTGCCAGCAATGGCAGGGCGTCAGAGACCCAGTACTTC
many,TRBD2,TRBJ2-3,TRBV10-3,CAISLVAGGADTQYF,TGTGCCATCAGTCTAGTGGCGGGGGGGGCAGATACGCAGTATTTT
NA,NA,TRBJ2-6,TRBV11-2,CASSLATGANVLTF,TGTGCCAGCAGCTTAGCTACTGGGGCCAACGTCCTGACTTTC
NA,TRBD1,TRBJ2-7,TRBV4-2,CASSRLGQESYEQYF,TGTGCCAGCAGCCGCCTCGGACAGGAGTCCTACGAGCAGTACTTC
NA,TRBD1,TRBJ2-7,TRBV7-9,CASSVDGTALYEQYF,TGTGCCAGCAGCGTAGATGGGACAGCCCTCTACGAGCAGTACTTC
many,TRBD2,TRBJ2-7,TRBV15,CATSERGAYEQYF,TGTGCCACCAGCGAGCGGGGGGCCTACGAGCAGTACTTC
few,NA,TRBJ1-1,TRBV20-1,CSARDPQGSNTEAFF,TGCAGTGCTAGAGACCCACAGGGTTCGAACACTGAAGCTTTCTTT
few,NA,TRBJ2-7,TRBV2,CASRKGGVLITPYEQYF,TGTGCCAGCAGGAAGGGCGGGGTCTTAATTACCCCCTACGAGCAGTACTTC
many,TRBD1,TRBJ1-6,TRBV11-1,CASSRRTGGDNSPLHF,TGTGCCAGCAGCCGCCGGACAGGGGGGGATAATTCACCCCTCCACTTT
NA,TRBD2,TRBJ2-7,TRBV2,CASTGTSGIGEQYF,TGTGCCAGCACCGGGACTAGCGGGATCGGCGAGCAGTACTTC
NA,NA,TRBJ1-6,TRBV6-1,CASSQDNRYNSPLHF,TGTGCCAGCAGTCAGGACAACCGATATAATTCACCCCTCCACTTT
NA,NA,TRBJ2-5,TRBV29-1,CSVGPGQETQYF,TGCAGCGTTGGACCTGGACAAGAGACCCAGTACTTC
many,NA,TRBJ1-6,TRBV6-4,CASSVTATSPLHF,TGTGCCAGCAGTGTAACAGCTACCTCACCCCTCCACTTT
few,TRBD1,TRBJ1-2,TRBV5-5,CASSLEGQGISKGYTF,TGTGCCAGCAGCTTGGAGGGACAGGGAATATCGAAGGGCTACACCTTC
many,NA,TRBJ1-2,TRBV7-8,CASSLDRVIYGYTF,TGTGCCAGCAGCTTAGACAGGGTGATATATGGCTACACCTTC